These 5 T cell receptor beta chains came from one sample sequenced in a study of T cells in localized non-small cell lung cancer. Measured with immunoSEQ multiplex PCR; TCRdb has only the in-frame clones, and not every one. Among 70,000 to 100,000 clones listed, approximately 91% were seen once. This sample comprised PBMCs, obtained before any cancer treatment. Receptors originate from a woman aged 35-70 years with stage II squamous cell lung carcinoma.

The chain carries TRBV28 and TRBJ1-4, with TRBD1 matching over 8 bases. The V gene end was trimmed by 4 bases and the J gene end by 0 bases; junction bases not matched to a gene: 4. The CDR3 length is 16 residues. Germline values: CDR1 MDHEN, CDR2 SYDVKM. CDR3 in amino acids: CASSSDREPTNEKLFF. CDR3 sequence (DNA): TGTGCCAGCAGTTCGGACAGGGAGCCAACTAATGAAAAACTGTTTTTT.

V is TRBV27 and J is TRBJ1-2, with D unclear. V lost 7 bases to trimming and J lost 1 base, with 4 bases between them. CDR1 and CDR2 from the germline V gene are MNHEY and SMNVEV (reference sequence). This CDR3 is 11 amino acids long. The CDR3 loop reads CASKDNYGYTF. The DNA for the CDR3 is TGTGCCAGCAAAGATAACTATGGCTACACCTTC.

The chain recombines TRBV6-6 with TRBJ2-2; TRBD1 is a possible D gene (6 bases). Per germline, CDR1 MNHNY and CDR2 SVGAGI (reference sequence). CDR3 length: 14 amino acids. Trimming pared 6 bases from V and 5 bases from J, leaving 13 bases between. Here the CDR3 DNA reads TGTGCCAGCAGGCTTACAGGGCGGACCGGGGAGCTGTTTTTT. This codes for CASRLTGRTGELFF.

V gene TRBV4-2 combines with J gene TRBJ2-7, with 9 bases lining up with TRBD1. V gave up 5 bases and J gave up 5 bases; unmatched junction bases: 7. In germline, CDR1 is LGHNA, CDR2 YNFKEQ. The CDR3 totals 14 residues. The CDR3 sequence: CASSSPGQGDEQYF. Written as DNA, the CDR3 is TGTGCCAGCAGCTCCCCGGGACAGGGCGACGAGCAGTACTTC.

CDR3 DNA sequence: TGTGCCAGCAAGTTCAGCGGGGGAGGCTACGAGCAGTACTTC. Translation: CASKFSGGGYEQYF. The rearrangement uses TRBV6-6 and TRBJ2-7; 8 bases are a match to TRBD2. The V gene's germline CDR1 is MNHNY and CDR2 SVGAGI (reference sequence). J was trimmed by 3 bases and V by 7 bases; bases with no gene match: 8. This CDR3 is 14 amino acids long.